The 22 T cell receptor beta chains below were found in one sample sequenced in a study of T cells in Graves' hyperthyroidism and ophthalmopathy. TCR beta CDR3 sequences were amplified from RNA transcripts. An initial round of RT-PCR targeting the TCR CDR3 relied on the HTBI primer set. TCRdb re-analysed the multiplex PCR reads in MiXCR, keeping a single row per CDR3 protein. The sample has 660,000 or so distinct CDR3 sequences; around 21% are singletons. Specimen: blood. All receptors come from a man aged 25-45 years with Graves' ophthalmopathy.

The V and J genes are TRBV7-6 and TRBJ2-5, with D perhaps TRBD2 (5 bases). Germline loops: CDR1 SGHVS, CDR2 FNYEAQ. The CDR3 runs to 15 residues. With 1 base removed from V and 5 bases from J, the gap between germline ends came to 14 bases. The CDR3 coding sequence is TGTGCCAGCAGCTTAGTGGCTAGCCTTCACGAGACCCAGTACTTC. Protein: CASSLVASLHETQYF.

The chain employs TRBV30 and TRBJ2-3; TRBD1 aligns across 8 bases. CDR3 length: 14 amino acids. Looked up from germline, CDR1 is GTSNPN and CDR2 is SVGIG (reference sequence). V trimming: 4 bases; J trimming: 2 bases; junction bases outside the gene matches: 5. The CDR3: CAWKGQAYTDTQYF. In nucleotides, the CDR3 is TGTGCCTGGAAGGGACAGGCCTACACAGATACGCAGTATTTT.

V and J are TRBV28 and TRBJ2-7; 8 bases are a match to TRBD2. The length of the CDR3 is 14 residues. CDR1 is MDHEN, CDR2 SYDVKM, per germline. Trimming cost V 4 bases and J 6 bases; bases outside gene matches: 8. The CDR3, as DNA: TGTGCCAGCAGTTGGCGTAGCGGGATGCTCGAGCAGTACTTC. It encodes CASSWRSGMLEQYF.

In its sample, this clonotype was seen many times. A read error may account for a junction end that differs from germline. Here the CDR3 reads CASGFSGSRVHNEQFF. For the CDR3, the DNA is TGTGCCAGCGGTTTTAGCGGATCACGGGTCCACAATGAGCAGTTCTTC. This sequence joins TRBV28 and TRBJ2-1; perhaps TRBD2 as D (6 bases). The germline gives CDR1 MDHEN, CDR2 SYDVKM. This CDR3 region has 16 residues.

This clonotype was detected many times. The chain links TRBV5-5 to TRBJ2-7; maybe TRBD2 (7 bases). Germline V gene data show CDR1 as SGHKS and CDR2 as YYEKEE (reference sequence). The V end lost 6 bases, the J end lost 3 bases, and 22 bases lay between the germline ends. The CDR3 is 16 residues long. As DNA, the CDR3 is TGTGCCAGCACCACCTATGCGGGGGCAGCCTACTACGAGCAGTACTTC. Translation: CASTTYAGAAYYEQYF.

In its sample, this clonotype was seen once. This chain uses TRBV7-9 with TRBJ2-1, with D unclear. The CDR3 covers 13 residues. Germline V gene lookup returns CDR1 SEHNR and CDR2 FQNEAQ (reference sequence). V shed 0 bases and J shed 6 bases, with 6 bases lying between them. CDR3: CASSLATTNEQFF. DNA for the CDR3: TGTGCCAGCAGCTTAGCCACCACCAATGAGCAGTTCTTC.

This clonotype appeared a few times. The CDR3 reads CASSERTLAGVPGETQYF. The CDR3 nucleotides read TGTGCCAGCAGTGAGCGAACTTTAGCGGGAGTGCCGGGAGAGACCCAGTACTTC. The genes are TRBV25-1 and TRBJ2-5; 9 bases are a match to TRBD2. Germline CDR1 reads MGHDK; CDR2 reads SYGVNS. CDR3 size: 18 residues. Trimming took 3 bases from V and 4 from J; bases not matched to a gene: 15.

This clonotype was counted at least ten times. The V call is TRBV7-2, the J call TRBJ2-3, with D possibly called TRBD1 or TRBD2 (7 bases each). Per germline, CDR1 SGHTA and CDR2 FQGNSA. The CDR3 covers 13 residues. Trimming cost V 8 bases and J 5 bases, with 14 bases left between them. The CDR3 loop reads CASSRGGLDTQYF. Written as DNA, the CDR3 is TGTGCCAGCTCCAGGGGGGGGCTAGATACGCAGTATTTT. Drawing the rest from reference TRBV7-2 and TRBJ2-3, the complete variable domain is GAGVSQSPSNKVTEKGKDVELRCDPISGHTALYWYRQSLGQGLEFLIYFQGNSAPDKSGLPSDRFSAERTGGSVSTLTIQRTQQEDSAVYLCASSRGGLDTQYFGPGTRLTVL.

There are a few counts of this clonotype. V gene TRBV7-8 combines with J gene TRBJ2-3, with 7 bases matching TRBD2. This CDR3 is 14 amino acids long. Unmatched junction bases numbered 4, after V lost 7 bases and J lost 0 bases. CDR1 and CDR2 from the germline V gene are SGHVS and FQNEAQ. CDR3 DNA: TGTGCCAGCATAGGGCGGGGGAGCACAGATACGCAGTATTTT. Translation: CASIGRGSTDTQYF. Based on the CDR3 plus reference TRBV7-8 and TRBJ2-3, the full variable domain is GAGVSQSPRYKVAKRGQDVALRCDPISGHVSLFWYQQALGQGPEFLTYFQNEAQLDKSGLPSDRFFAERPEGSVSTLKIQRTQQEDSAVYLCASIGRGSTDTQYFGPGTRLTVL.

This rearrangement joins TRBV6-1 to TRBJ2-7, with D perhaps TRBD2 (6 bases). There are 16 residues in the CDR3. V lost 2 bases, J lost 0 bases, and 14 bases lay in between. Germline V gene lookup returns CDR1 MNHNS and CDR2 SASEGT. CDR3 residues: CASSEIWGRSSYEQYF. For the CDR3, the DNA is TGTGCCAGCAGTGAAATCTGGGGGAGGAGCTCCTACGAGCAGTACTTC.

The CDR3 region is CASSLIDRDDSPLHF. As DNA, the CDR3 is TGTGCCAGCAGCTTGATCGACAGGGATGATTCACCCCTCCACTTT. This chain uses TRBV5-6 with TRBJ1-6, with 7 bases fitting TRBD1. CDR1 and CDR2 from the germline V gene are SGHDT and YYEEEE. The V and J ends lost 1 base and 8 bases, in that order; junction bases with no gene match: 6. There are 15 residues in the CDR3.

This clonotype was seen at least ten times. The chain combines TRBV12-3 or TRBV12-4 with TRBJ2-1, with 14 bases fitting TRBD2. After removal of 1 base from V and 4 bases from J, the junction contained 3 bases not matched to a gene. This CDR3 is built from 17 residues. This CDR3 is CASSLGTSGRPYNEQFF. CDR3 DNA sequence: TGTGCCAGCAGTTTAGGGACTAGCGGGAGGCCATACAATGAGCAGTTCTTC.

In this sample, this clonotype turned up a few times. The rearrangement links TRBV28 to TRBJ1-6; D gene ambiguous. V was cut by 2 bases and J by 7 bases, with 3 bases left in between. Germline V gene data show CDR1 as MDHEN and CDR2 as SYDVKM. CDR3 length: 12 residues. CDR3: CASSLINSPLHF. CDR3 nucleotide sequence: TGTGCCAGCAGTTTAATCAATTCACCCCTCCACTTT. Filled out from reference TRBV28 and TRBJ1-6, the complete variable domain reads DVKVTQSSRYLVKRTGEKVFLECVQDMDHENMFWYRQDPGLGLRLIYFSYDVKMKEKGDIPEGYSVSREKKERFSLILESASTNQTSMYLCASSLINSPLHFGNGTRLTVT.

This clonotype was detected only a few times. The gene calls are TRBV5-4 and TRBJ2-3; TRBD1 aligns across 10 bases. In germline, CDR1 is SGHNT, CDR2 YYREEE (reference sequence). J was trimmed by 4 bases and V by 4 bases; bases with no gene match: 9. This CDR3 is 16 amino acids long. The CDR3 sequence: CASSIPGQGVADTQYF. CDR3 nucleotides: TGTGCCAGCAGCATCCCAGGACAGGGGGTCGCAGATACGCAGTATTTT.

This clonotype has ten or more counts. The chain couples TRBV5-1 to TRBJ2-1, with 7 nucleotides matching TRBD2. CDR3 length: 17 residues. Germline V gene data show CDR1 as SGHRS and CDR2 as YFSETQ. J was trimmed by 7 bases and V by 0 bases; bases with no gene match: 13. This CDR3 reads CASSLALAGERLNEQFF. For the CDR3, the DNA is TGCGCCAGCAGCTTGGCCTTGGCGGGAGAGCGGTTAAATGAGCAGTTCTTC. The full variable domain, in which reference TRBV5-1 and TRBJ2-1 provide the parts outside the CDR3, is KAGVTQTPRYLIKTRGQQVTLSCSPISGHRSVSWYQQTPGQGLQFLFEYFSETQRNKGNFPGRFSGRQFSNSRSEMNVSTLELGDSALYLCASSLALAGERLNEQFFGPGTRLTVL.

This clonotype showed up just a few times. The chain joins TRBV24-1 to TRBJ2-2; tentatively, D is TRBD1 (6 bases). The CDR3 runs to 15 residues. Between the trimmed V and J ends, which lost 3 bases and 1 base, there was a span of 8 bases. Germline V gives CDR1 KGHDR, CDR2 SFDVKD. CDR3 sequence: CATSDGTMNTGELFF. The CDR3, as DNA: TGTGCCACCAGTGATGGGACAATGAACACCGGGGAGCTGTTTTTT.

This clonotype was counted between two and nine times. The CDR3 nucleotides read TGTGCCAGCAGCCTTCATTGGAGCGGGAGTTCGTACGAGCAGTACTTC. Its translation: CASSLHWSGSSYEQYF. The chain uses TRBV11-2 and TRBJ2-7, with 8 bases that match TRBD2. V gave up 5 bases and J gave up 4 bases; unmatched junction bases: 13. The CDR3 runs 16 residues. Germline V gene lookup returns CDR1 SGHAT and CDR2 FQNNGV.

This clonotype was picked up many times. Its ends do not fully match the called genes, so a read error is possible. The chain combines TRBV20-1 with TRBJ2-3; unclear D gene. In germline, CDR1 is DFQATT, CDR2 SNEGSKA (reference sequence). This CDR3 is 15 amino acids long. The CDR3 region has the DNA TGCAGTGCTGGAGACGGGCGTGCTAGCACAGATACGCAGTATTTT. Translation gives CSAGDGRASTDTQYF.

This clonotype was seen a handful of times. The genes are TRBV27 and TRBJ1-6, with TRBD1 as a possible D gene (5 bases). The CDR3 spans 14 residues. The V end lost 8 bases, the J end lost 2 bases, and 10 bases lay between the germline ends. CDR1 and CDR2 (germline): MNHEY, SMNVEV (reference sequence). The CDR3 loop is CASRRDPYNSPLHF. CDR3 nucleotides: TGTGCCAGCCGGCGGGACCCCTATAATTCACCCCTCCACTTT.

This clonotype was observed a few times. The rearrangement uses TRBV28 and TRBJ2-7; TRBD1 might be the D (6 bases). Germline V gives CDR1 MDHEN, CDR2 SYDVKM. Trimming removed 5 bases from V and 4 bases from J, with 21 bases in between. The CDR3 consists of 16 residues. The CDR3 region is CASSVTPSGQLYEQYF. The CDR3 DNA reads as TGTGCCAGCAGTGTAACACCCTCGGGACAACTATACGAGCAGTACTTC.

The CDR3 bases are TGTGCCAGCAGCCCCTTACAGGGAGGGCGTCAGCCCCAGCATTTT. Protein product: CASSPLQGGRQPQHF. V and J are TRBV28 and TRBJ1-5; possible D gene TRBD1, 6 bases. From germline, CDR1 is MDHEN and CDR2 SYDVKM. This CDR3 region has 15 residues. V lost 6 bases and J lost 6, with 18 bases in between.

The CDR3 is CASSVGQGRNTGELFF. The CDR3 DNA reads as TGTGCCAGCAGCGTAGGCCAGGGCAGGAACACCGGGGAGCTGTTTTTT. The chain combines TRBV9 with TRBJ2-2, with D possibly matching TRBD1 (5 bases). Germline V gene sequence: CDR1 SGDLS, CDR2 YYNGEE. This CDR3 is built from 16 residues. V shed 0 bases and J shed 1 base, with 10 bases lying between them.